This paragraph reports one TCR beta chain. Its specificity is not known. TCRdb's table, derived via immunoSEQ multiplex PCR, lists solely in-frame clones and lacks some. This table has some 130,000 clones, over 85% appearing once. This specimen belongs to a study of human thymus T cells. Study conclusions and caveats: Unrelated individuals had highly overlapping thymic repertoires, as reported in related research. Within thymic and blood repertoires, V and J gene usage appeared to be biased.

The germline V gene encodes CDR1 SGHDT and CDR2 YYEEEE. CDR3 size: 13 residues. V was cut by 1 base and J by 5 bases, with 6 bases left in between. During corrective heart surgery, resections were taken, and the thymus tissue came from them. The donor group consisted of healthy Finnish infants who were having corrective surgery for congenital heart defects. The material sequenced was thymus tissue. This receptor was obtained from a boy under two years old with a congenital heart defect but otherwise immunologically healthy. The chain combines TRBV5-6 with TRBJ2-2; D is ambiguous. CDR3 loop: CASSLMGTGELFF. DNA for the CDR3: TGTGCCAGCAGCTTGATGGGGACCGGGGAGCTGTTTTTT. Full variable domain (rest looked up from reference TRBV5-6 and TRBJ2-2): DAGVTQSPTHLIKTRGQQVTLRCSPKSGHDTVSWYQQALGQGPQFIFQYYEEEERQRGNFPDRFSGHQFPNYSSELNVNALLLGDSALYLCASSLMGTGELFFGEGSRLTVL.